This T cell receptor (beta chain) was documented in a study of blood T cell repertoires in COVID-19. This clone was picked up a small number of times. The table came from immunoSEQ multiplex PCR; TCRdb's copy has only in-frame clones and leaves some out. The table has fewer than 300,000 clones, approximately 87% seen once. The J segment lost 6 bases and the V segment lost 5 bases, leaving 9 bases of the junction unmatched. From germline, CDR1 is SGHAT and CDR2 FQNNGV. The CDR3 contains 14 residues. Sequencing was carried out using peripheral blood. This TCR derives from a woman in her 30s with COVID-19, enrolled during active disease. This chain links TRBV11-2 with TRBJ1-1; 7 bases fit TRBD1. CDR3: CASSPIQGYPEAFF. CDR3 nucleotides: TGTGCCAGCAGCCCGATACAGGGGTACCCTGAAGCTTTCTTT.